The source of this T cell receptor (beta chain) is a study of T-cell reconstitution after alpha-beta-depleted transplantation in children. Preparation of the TCRbeta library used unique molecular identifiers. TCRdb independently ran MiXCR on the PCR reads; one entry per CDR3 protein. The table records a few hundred thousand distinct CDR3 sequences, 9.7% of them present only once. The CDR3 totals 13 residues. With 8 bases removed from V and 4 bases from J, the gap between germline ends came to 14 bases. This clonotype came up many times. The sequence came from a human donor who donated a stem cell graft to a child with SCID. This chain uses TRBV12-3 or TRBV12-4 with TRBJ2-5, with D maybe TRBD2 (5 bases). The sequenced sample was PBMCs from the stem cell graft donor, obtained from the stem cell graft. Here the CDR3 reads CASAPEGGETQYF. The CDR3 nucleotides read TGTGCCAGCGCCCCAGAGGGTGGAGAGACCCAGTACTTC.